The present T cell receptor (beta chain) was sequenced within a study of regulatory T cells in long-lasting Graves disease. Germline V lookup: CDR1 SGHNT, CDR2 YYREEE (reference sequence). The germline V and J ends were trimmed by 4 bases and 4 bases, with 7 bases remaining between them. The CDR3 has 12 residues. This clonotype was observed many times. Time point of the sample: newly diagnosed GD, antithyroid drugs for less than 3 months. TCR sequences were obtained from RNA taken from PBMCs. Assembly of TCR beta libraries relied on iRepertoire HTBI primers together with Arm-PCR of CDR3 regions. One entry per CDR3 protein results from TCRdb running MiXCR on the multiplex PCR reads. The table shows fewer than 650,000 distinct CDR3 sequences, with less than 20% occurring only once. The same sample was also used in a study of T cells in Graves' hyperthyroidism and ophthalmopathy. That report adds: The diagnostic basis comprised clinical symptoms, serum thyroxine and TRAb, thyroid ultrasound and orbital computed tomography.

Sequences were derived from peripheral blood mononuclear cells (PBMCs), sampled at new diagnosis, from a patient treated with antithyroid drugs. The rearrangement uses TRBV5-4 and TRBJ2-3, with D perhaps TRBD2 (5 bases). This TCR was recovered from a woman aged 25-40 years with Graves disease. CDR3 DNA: TGTGCCAGCAGCACTAGGTCAGATACGCAGTATTTT. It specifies CASSTRSDTQYF.